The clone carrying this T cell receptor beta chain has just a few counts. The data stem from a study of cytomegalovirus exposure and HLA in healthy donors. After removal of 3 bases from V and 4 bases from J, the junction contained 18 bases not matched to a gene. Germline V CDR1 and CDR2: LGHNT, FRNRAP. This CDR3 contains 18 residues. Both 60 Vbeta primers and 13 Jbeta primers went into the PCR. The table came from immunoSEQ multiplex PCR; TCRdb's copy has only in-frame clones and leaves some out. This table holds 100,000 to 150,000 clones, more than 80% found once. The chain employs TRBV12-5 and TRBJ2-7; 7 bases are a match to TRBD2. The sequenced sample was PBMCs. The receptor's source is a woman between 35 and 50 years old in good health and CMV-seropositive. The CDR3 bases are TGTGCTAGTGGTTTCCCCCCCCCTGGGGCTAGCGGATTTTACGAGCAGTACTTC. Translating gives CASGFPPPGASGFYEQYF.